The rows below give T cell receptor beta chains drawn from one sample of a study of T cell responses to AZD1222 COVID-19 vaccine. The repertoire was sequenced with immunoSEQ multiplex PCR; TCRdb's copy has only in-frame clones and lacks some. The data contain 110,000 to 150,000 clones, over 90% of them singletons. Sequencing used peripheral blood, obtained on day 0 of AZD1222 vaccination. All receptors come from an adult in good health. Each CDR3 is given without its conserved first and last residue. A D gene is named only where the DNA matches it firmly.

v_call	d_call	cdr3_aa
TRBV6-1	NA	ASSDVGQGSYEQY
TRBV11-2	NA	ASSLAGGGGTEAF
TRBV5-6	TRBD1	ASSWGQGGGYT
TRBV4-1	NA	ASSQEGLGWATYGYT
TRBV5-4	NA	AGYLDTMKETQY
TRBV20-1	NA	SASPDHVSGNTIY
TRBV30	TRBD1	AWSSEGQGAYNEQF
TRBV10-1	NA	ASSRGGVNTEAF
TRBV19	TRBD1	ASTPSPRGHQPQH
TRBV28	TRBD1	ASSRSGTGDTGELF
TRBV30	NA	AWSGIGESVEKLF
TRBV10-3	NA	AISVGDGLYNEQF
TRBV5-1	NA	ASSARQSASHEQY
TRBV5-1	TRBD1	ASSPTGTAAAIMNTEAF
TRBV10-3	NA	AISESHVWGTPYEQY
TRBV3-1/TRBV3-2	TRBD1	ASSQEDRKSEAF
TRBV25-1	NA	ASSEGGQKKSYNEQF
TRBV5-1	TRBD2	ASSLSRGGDTGELF
TRBV30	NA	AWSPARDTQY
TRBV9	TRBD2	ASSAGLAETSSSTDTQY
TRBV3-1/TRBV3-2	NA	ASSQGRRDGEQY
TRBV6-5	NA	ASSLYLGYEQY
TRBV6-5	TRBD2	ASSYSGLAEYNEQF
TRBV2	NA	ASSTGLITEAF
TRBV28	NA	ASSALGVRYNSPLH
TRBV5-1	NA	ASSLLWGGAGETQY
TRBV29-1	NA	SATDSYEQY
TRBV28	TRBD2	ASSARTSGIGADTQY
TRBV4-1	NA	ASSLRTEPSFMNTEAF
TRBV15	NA	ATSRGRGDTQY
TRBV6-1	NA	ASSERMIQTWLNTEAF
TRBV29-1	NA	SVEGGTNEQF
TRBV19	NA	ASSMGTVGRTQY
TRBV11-3	TRBD2	ASSSSSGSQETQY
TRBV2	TRBD1	ASSEPGQGGTNEKLF
TRBV7-9	TRBD2	ASSLVGTSGYNEQF
TRBV18	TRBD1	ASSPTGGAGRKLF
TRBV7-2	NA	ASSLAVGVYNEQF
TRBV9	NA	ASSVGPGGGWPRNTEAF
TRBV4-1	TRBD1	ASSHRTGIETQY
TRBV4-1	TRBD1	ASRDRGPLGNTIY
TRBV30	NA	AWSVTDTQY
TRBV11-2	TRBD1	ASSFNRGDNEQF
TRBV5-5	NA	ASSETLVAKNIQY
TRBV6-1	NA	ASSEETGGEKLF
TRBV28	TRBD1	ASRPGTVELYEQY
TRBV5-1	NA	ASSLDQRNTEAF
TRBV2	NA	ASSIGNQADTQY
TRBV5-1	NA	ASSEWEVDTQY
TRBV5-4	NA	ASSLDWGGTEAF
TRBV28	TRBD2	ASSPPGGSSYEQY
TRBV30	NA	ACFVGSGSYNEQF
TRBV27	NA	ASSPQYRVEGTEAF
TRBV9	NA	ASSVDPGGTEAF
TRBV7-9	NA	ASSFQGTDEKLF
TRBV29-1	NA	SVAGREETQY
TRBV5-4	TRBD1	ASSLLQGGQNEAF
TRBV5-1	TRBD2	ASSPNVAGESNEQF
TRBV2	TRBD1	ASSTELTGGSYGYT
TRBV5-1	NA	ASSLTGTSLNTEAF